A single sample is the source of the 27 T cell receptor beta chains below, sequenced in a study of CD8+ T cells in alopecia areata. Documented treatment: oral pan-JAK inhibitor, 5-10 mg twice daily. Extracted from the samples, RNA was reverse transcribed into cDNA to serve as the sequencing template. TCRdb's copy holds only in-frame clones and misses some; the assay was immunoSEQ multiplex PCR. In the table there are more than 150,000 clones, more than 55% of which are singletons. The specimen was CD4+ T cells sorted from blood, collected at week 4, from a patient treated with tofacitinib. These receptors originate from a human donor with alopecia areata.

The gene calls are TRBV4-2 and TRBJ2-3, with D perhaps matching TRBD1 or TRBD2 (5 bases each). The CDR3 has 16 residues. Deletions cut 4 bases from V and 0 bases from J, with 14 bases between. Looked up from germline, CDR1 is LGHNA and CDR2 is YNFKEQ. CDR3 region: CASSLSGDLSTDTQYF. CDR3 DNA: TGTGCCAGCAGCCTTTCCGGGGACCTTAGCACAGATACGCAGTATTTT.

The chain joins TRBV5-1 to TRBJ2-7; tentative D call: TRBD2 (7 bases). Trimming cost V 2 bases and J 5 bases, with 17 bases left between them. The CDR3 extends over 15 amino acids. Germline loops: CDR1 SGHRS, CDR2 YFSETQ. The CDR3 loop is CASSFRGARDDEQYF. CDR3 DNA sequence: TGCGCCAGCAGCTTCCGGGGGGCCCGGGATGACGAGCAGTACTTC.

The gene calls are TRBV30 and TRBJ2-1, with no clear D. The CDR3 totals 12 residues. V lost 4 bases and J lost 8, with 12 bases in between. The V gene's germline CDR1 is GTSNPN and CDR2 SVGIG (reference sequence). The CDR3 reads CAWKKVAHEQFF. The CDR3 bases are TGTGCCTGGAAAAAAGTTGCTCATGAGCAGTTCTTC.

The rearrangement joins TRBV2 to TRBJ2-1, with D possibly being TRBD2 (5 bases). The germline V and J ends were trimmed by 3 bases and 7 bases, with 13 bases remaining between them. Germline CDR1 reads SNHLY; CDR2 reads FYNNEI. The CDR3 runs to 14 residues. CDR3 nucleotide sequence: TGTGCCAGCAGTGACCGCCCTACGGGGAATGAGCAGTTCTTC. It encodes CASSDRPTGNEQFF.

The chain has TRBV30 and TRBJ2-7, with 9 bases matching TRBD1. This CDR3 region has 13 residues. The V gene end was trimmed by 2 bases and the J gene end by 7 bases; junction bases not matched to a gene: 6. From germline, CDR1 is GTSNPN and CDR2 SVGIG (reference sequence). This CDR3 is CAWSIQGAREQYF. CDR3 in DNA: TGTGCCTGGAGTATACAGGGGGCGAGGGAGCAGTACTTC.

V gene TRBV27 combines with J gene TRBJ2-2; 7 nucleotides line up with TRBD1. This CDR3 comprises 15 residues. The V gene end was trimmed by 5 bases and the J gene end by 4 bases; junction bases not matched to a gene: 7. CDR1 MNHEY and CDR2 SMNVEV come from the germline V gene (reference sequence). The CDR3 region has the DNA TGTGCCAGCAGTCTAAACAGGGGCAGCACCGGGGAGCTGTTTTTT. Protein: CASSLNRGSTGELFF.

The chain joins TRBV9 to TRBJ2-1; weak D call: TRBD2 (6 bases). Germline V CDR1 and CDR2: SGDLS, YYNGEE. Between the trimmed V and J ends, which lost 3 bases and 2 bases, there was a span of 27 bases. The CDR3 is made up of 20 amino acids. DNA of the CDR3: TGTGCCAGCAGCGCCCCGCAGACTAGTAGGTGGACGACGGCCTACAATGAGCAGTTCTTC. Its translation is CASSAPQTSRWTTAYNEQFF.

CDR3 residues: CASSGGSSPLHF. CDR3 coding DNA: TGTGCCAGCAGTGGGGGCAGCAGTCCCCTCCACTTT. The gene calls are TRBV25-1 and TRBJ1-6, with D perhaps matching TRBD1 (5 bases). Germline CDR1 is MGHDK and CDR2 is SYGVNS. CDR3 length: 12 amino acids. Trimming stripped 4 bases from V and 13 bases from J, with 11 bases between.

This clone was found once. The J gene is TRBJ2-3, the V gene TRBV30; no clear D. Looked up from germline, CDR1 is GTSNPN and CDR2 is SVGIG (reference sequence). V gave up 3 bases and J gave up 1 base, with 5 bases separating them. This CDR3 region has 12 residues. Here the CDR3 reads CAWSARTDTQYF. The CDR3 coding sequence is TGTGCCTGGAGCGCCCGCACAGATACGCAGTATTTT. The full variable domain, completed using reference TRBV30 and TRBJ2-3, is SQTIHQWPATLVQPVGSPLSLECTVEGTSNPNLYWYRQAAGRGLQLLFYSVGIGQISSEVPQNLSASRPQDRQFILSSKKLLLSDSGFYLCAWSARTDTQYFGPGTRLTVL.

This clone was counted many times. The chain is built from TRBV4-1 and TRBJ2-7; D gene uncertain. Trimming removed 1 base from V and 5 bases from J, with 18 bases in between. The CDR3 totals 16 residues. Per the germline V gene, CDR1 is MGHRA and CDR2 is YSYEKL. CDR3: CASSQVGKKVMDEQYF. The CDR3 coding sequence is TGCGCCAGCAGCCAAGTGGGGAAAAAAGTTATGGACGAGCAGTACTTC.

V is TRBV7-2 and J is TRBJ2-1; D uncertain. Germline-derived CDR1 and CDR2 are SGHTA and FQGNSA. The CDR3 is 15 residues long. Trimming took off 4 bases at V and 3 bases at J, with 13 bases between the two ends. The CDR3 sequence: CASSSNTPLYNEQFF. The CDR3 DNA reads as TGTGCCAGCAGCTCAAACACCCCCCTCTACAATGAGCAGTTCTTC.

The rearrangement joins TRBV29-1 to TRBJ1-3; D remains ambiguous. Trimming removed 4 bases at V and 2 bases at J, with 9 bases between. Germline CDR1 SQVTM, CDR2 ANQGSEA. The CDR3 runs 13 residues. The CDR3 DNA reads as TGCAGCGTTGCCGTTTTAACTGGAAACACCATATATTTT. Protein: CSVAVLTGNTIYF.

This clone came up a few times. The V call is TRBV4-3, the J call TRBJ2-1; no firm D call. From germline, CDR1 is LGHNA and CDR2 YSLEER. This CDR3 is built from 15 residues. The V and J ends lost 1 base and 2 bases respectively, with 9 bases between them. The CDR3 loop reads CASSQGTSAYNEQFF. The CDR3 DNA sequence: TGCGCCAGCAGCCAAGGGACCTCCGCCTACAATGAGCAGTTCTTC.

The chain joins TRBV30 to TRBJ1-1, with 8 bases that match TRBD1. V lost 6 bases, J lost 4 bases, and 4 bases stayed unmatched. The germline gives CDR1 GTSNPN, CDR2 SVGIG (reference sequence). This CDR3 has 12 residues. This CDR3 is CACETGATEAFF. DNA for the CDR3: TGTGCCTGTGAGACAGGGGCCACTGAAGCTTTCTTT.

This chain uses TRBV30 with TRBJ1-1; D is ambiguous. With 1 base removed from V and 4 bases from J, the gap between germline ends came to 16 bases. Per germline, CDR1 GTSNPN and CDR2 SVGIG (reference sequence). This CDR3 is 15 amino acids long. The chain's CDR3 is CAWSEGSGSLTEAFF. For the CDR3, the DNA is TGTGCCTGGAGTGAAGGGTCGGGGTCTCTCACTGAAGCTTTCTTT. The full variable domain, in which reference TRBV30 and TRBJ1-1 provide the parts outside the CDR3, is SQTIHQWPATLVQPVGSPLSLECTVEGTSNPNLYWYRQAAGRGLQLLFYSVGIGQISSEVPQNLSASRPQDRQFILSSKKLLLSDSGFYLCAWSEGSGSLTEAFFGQGTRLTVV.

The chain has TRBV29-1 and TRBJ1-2, with D tentatively TRBD1 (6 bases). There are 15 residues in the CDR3. Germline-derived CDR1 and CDR2 are SQVTM and ANQGSEA. Trimming removed 2 bases at V and 4 bases at J, with 17 bases between. CDR3 loop: CSVETKRTERYGYTF. The CDR3, as DNA: TGCAGCGTTGAAACCAAGAGGACAGAGCGCTATGGCTACACCTTC.

V and J are TRBV4-2 and TRBJ1-2; D is undetermined. The CDR3 is made up of 13 amino acids. Looked up from germline, CDR1 is LGHNA and CDR2 is YNFKEQ. V was pared by 1 base and J by 5 bases, with 8 bases between. The DNA of the CDR3 is TGTGCCAGCAGCCAAGCGAACTCATATGGCTACACCTTC. It is translated as CASSQANSYGYTF.

This clone was observed a few times. The genes are TRBV19 and TRBJ1-2, with D possibly matching TRBD1 (5 bases). CDR1 and CDR2 (germline): LNHDA, SQIVND (reference sequence). CDR3 size: 12 residues. Trimming removed 10 bases from V and 4 bases from J, with 13 bases in between. The CDR3, as DNA: TGTGCCACCCGGACACGAGGCTATGGCTACACCTTC. This sequence encodes CATRTRGYGYTF.

The table lists this clone with a few counts. The CDR3 nucleotides are TGTGCCAGCAGTTGGGACAGGGGCAATGAGCAGTTCTTC. Residues: CASSWDRGNEQFF. The chain has TRBV28 and TRBJ2-1; 10 bases agree with TRBD1. The junction had 0 bases not matched to a gene; V was cut back by 4 bases and J by 6 bases. This CDR3 has 13 residues. The germline gives CDR1 MDHEN, CDR2 SYDVKM.

V and J are TRBV15 and TRBJ2-3, with D perhaps TRBD1 (6 bases). Germline V gives CDR1 LNHNV, CDR2 YYDKDF (reference sequence). Trimming removed 1 base from V and 0 bases from J, with 17 bases in between. This CDR3 comprises 18 residues. The CDR3 loop is CATSRGPATGLSTDTQYF. DNA of the CDR3: TGTGCCACCAGCAGAGGACCGGCGACAGGACTTAGCACAGATACGCAGTATTTT.

The V and J genes are TRBV6-1 and TRBJ2-2; 9 bases align to TRBD1. Germline loops: CDR1 MNHNS, CDR2 SASEGT. The ends lost 10 bases at V and 5 bases at J; junction bases unmatched: 8. This CDR3 has 14 residues. The CDR3 reads CATQGTGRTGELFF. For the CDR3, the DNA is TGTGCCACCCAAGGGACAGGGCGAACCGGGGAGCTGTTTTTT.

The CDR3 loop reads CASRLLAGNTGELFF. Here the CDR3 DNA reads TGTGCCAGCAGGCTCCTAGCGGGGAACACCGGGGAGCTGTTTTTT. V usage is TRBV27 and J usage is TRBJ2-2, with 8 bases lining up with TRBD2. The V gene's germline CDR1 is MNHEY and CDR2 SMNVEV (reference sequence). The CDR3 sequence is 15 residues long. The junction had 4 bases not matched to a gene; V was cut back by 6 bases and J by 1 base.

This clone was recorded only once. V gene TRBV2 combines with J gene TRBJ2-7, with D perhaps matching TRBD1 or TRBD2 (6 bases each). CDR1 is SNHLY, CDR2 FYNNEI, per germline. The CDR3 totals 16 residues. Between the trimmed V and J ends, which lost 5 bases and 3 bases, there was a span of 20 bases. The CDR3 reads CASSHNGGDIRYEQYF. For the CDR3, the DNA is TGTGCCAGCAGTCATAACGGAGGGGACATACGCTACGAGCAGTACTTC.

This clone was found a few times. The CDR3 nucleotides read TGTGCCAGCAGAGACCCTACAGGGGGCTCAAATCAGCCCCAGCATTTT. It yields the protein CASRDPTGGSNQPQHF. The rearrangement uses TRBV2 and TRBJ1-5, with 9 bases that match TRBD1. Germline assignment: CDR1 SNHLY and CDR2 FYNNEI. The junction had 10 bases not matched to a gene; V was cut back by 6 bases and J by 4 bases. The CDR3 has 16 residues.

This clone was seen only once. The chain is built from TRBV9 and TRBJ1-2; D possibly corresponds to TRBD1 (6 bases). CDR1 is SGDLS and CDR2 is YYNGEE in the germline V gene. Trimming stripped 0 bases from V and 8 bases from J, with 11 bases between. The CDR3 consists of 13 residues. CDR3 loop: CASSVDRAEGYTF. The CDR3 DNA sequence: TGTGCCAGCAGCGTAGACAGGGCGGAGGGCTACACCTTC. Full variable domain (missing parts from reference TRBV9 and TRBJ1-2): DSGVTQTPKHLITATGQRVTLRCSPRSGDLSVYWYQQSLDQGLQFLIQYYNGEERAKGNILERFSAQQFPDLHSELNLSSLELGDSALYFCASSVDRAEGYTFGSGTRLTVV.

The chain recombines TRBV9 with TRBJ2-3; D possibly corresponds to TRBD2 (7 bases). This CDR3 is built from 16 residues. Trimming took off 0 bases at V and 5 bases at J, with 16 bases between the two ends. Germline V gives CDR1 SGDLS, CDR2 YYNGEE. As DNA, the CDR3 is TGTGCCAGCAGCGTAGCTATACAGGGAGGGATAGATACGCAGTATTTT. Protein: CASSVAIQGGIDTQYF.

The rearrangement joins TRBV5-1 to TRBJ2-5, with 9 bases matching TRBD2. The germline V gene encodes CDR1 SGHRS and CDR2 YFSETQ. Losses at the gene ends were 0 bases for V and 4 bases for J; bases not matched to a gene: 7. This CDR3 spans 16 amino acids. The DNA of the CDR3 is TGCGCCAGCAGCTTGGCCAATAGCGGGGGAGCAGAGACCCAGTACTTC. The encoded protein is CASSLANSGGAETQYF.